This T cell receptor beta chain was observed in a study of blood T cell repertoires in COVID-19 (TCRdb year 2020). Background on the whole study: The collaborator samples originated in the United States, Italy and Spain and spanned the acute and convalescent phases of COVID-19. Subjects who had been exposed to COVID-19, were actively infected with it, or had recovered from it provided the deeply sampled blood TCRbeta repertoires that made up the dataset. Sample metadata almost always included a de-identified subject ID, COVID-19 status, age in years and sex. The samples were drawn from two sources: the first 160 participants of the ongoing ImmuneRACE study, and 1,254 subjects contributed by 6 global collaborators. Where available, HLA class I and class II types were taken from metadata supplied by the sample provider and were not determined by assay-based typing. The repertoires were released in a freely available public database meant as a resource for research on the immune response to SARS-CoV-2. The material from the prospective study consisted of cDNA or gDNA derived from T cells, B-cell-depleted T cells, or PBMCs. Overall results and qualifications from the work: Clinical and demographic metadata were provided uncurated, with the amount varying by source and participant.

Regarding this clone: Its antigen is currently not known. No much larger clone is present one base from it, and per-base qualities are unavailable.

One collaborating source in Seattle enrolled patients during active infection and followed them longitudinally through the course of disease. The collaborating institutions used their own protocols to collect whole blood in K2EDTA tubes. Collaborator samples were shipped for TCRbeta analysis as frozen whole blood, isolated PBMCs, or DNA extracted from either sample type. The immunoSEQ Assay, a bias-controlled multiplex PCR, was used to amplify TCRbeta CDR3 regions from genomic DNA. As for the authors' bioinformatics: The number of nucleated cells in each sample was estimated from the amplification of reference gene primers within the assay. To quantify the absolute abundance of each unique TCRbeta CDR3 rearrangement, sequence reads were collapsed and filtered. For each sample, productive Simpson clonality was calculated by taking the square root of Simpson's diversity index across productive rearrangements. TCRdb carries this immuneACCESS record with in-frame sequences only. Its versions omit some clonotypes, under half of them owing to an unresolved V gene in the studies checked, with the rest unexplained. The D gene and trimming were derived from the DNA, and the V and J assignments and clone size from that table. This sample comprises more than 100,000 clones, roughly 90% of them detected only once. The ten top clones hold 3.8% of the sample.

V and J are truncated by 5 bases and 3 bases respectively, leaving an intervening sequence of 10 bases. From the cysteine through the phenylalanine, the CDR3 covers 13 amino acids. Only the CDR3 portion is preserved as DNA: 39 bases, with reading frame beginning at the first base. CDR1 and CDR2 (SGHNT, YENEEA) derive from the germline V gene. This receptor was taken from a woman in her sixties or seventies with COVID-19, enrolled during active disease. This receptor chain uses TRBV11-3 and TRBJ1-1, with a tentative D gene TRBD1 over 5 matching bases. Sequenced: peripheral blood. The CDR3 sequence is CASSADSYTEAFF. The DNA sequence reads TGTGCCAGCAGCGCCGACAGCTACACTGAAGCTTTCTTT.